Listed here are 28 T cell receptor beta chains from one sample, sequenced in a study of post-analysis software for immune sequencing data. Study-wide findings and caveats: Patients used several TRBV segments, including TRBV5-6, TRBV5-1 and TRBV20-1, more often than controls.

Antigen specificity for these receptors is unknown. Prepared TCR beta cDNA libraries contained unique molecular identifiers. From the PCR reads, TCRdb called clonotypes with MiXCR, one entry per CDR3 protein. The sample lists more than 500,000 distinct CDR3 sequences, 30% to 40% occurring once. Sequencing input: blood. Source of these receptors: a girl between 2 and 17 years old with multiple sclerosis.

CDR3 amino acids: CASSLVVGPPGEQFF. The CDR3 DNA is TGTGCCAGCAGCTTGGTTGTAGGACCCCCGGGTGAGCAGTTCTTC. This chain links TRBV5-5 with TRBJ2-1, with D uncertain. CDR1 SGHKS and CDR2 YYEKEE come from the germline V gene (reference sequence). The V end was cut by 0 bases, the J end by 9 bases, with 16 bases between. CDR3 length: 15 residues.

The chain links TRBV6-5 to TRBJ2-7, with D perhaps matching TRBD2 (6 bases). Trimming left V 5 bases short and J 1 base short, with 12 bases between. The length of the CDR3 is 14 residues. CDR1 and CDR2 from the germline V gene are MNHEY and SVGAGI. CDR3 residues: CASSTPGGSYEQYF. DNA of the CDR3: TGTGCCAGCAGTACACCCGGGGGTTCCTACGAGCAGTACTTC.

V gene TRBV7-8 combines with J gene TRBJ2-1, with D uncertain. V lost 1 base to trimming and J lost 0 bases, with 13 bases between them. Germline V lookup: CDR1 SGHVS, CDR2 FQNEAQ. The CDR3 has 17 amino acids. As DNA, the CDR3 is TGTGCCAGCAGCTTAGTTGGTCGTGGGTACTCCTACAATGAGCAGTTCTTC. Translating it yields CASSLVGRGYSYNEQFF. Supplemented by reference TRBV7-8 and TRBJ2-1, the full variable domain reads GAGVSQSPRYKVAKRGQDVALRCDPISGHVSLFWYQQALGQGPEFLTYFQNEAQLDKSGLPSDRFFAERPEGSVSTLKIQRTQQEDSAVYLCASSLVGRGYSYNEQFFGPGTRLTVL.

This sequence joins TRBV10-3 and TRBJ1-1; D not resolved. The CDR3 loop spans 16 amino acids. Germline values: CDR1 ENHRY, CDR2 SYGVKD. The germline V and J ends were trimmed by 6 bases and 2 bases, with 19 bases remaining between them. Here the CDR3 reads CAISLARTQVNTEAFF. The DNA of the CDR3 is TGTGCCATCAGCCTTGCCAGGACGCAAGTTAACACTGAAGCTTTCTTT.

The chain is built from TRBV28 and TRBJ1-1; TRBD1 agrees at 8 bases. J gave up 7 bases and V 5 bases, and 3 bases lay outside the gene matches. CDR1 is MDHEN, CDR2 SYDVKM, per germline. The CDR3 is 12 amino acids. DNA of the CDR3: TGTGCCAGCAGTCCGGGACAGGATGAAGCTTTCTTT. As protein: CASSPGQDEAFF.

Turning to this clonotype: With a much larger clone just one base away, this may be a read error. The chain uses TRBV3-1 and TRBJ2-5; D ambiguous. Germline CDR1 and CDR2: LGHDT and YNNKEL (reference sequence). The CDR3 length is 14 residues. CDR3 DNA: TGTGCCAGCACCCCAAGAGGAGACCAAGAGACCCAGAACTTC. It yields the protein CASTPRGDQETQNF.

This sequence joins TRBV6-6 and TRBJ1-5; a possible D gene is TRBD1 (5 bases). V was shortened by 6 bases and J by 3 bases, with 12 bases between the two germline ends. There are 14 residues in the CDR3. The germline CDR1 and CDR2 sequences are MNHNY and SVGAGI (reference sequence). The DNA of the CDR3 is TGTGCCAGCAGACTCGACAGTTTCAATCAGCCCCAGCATTTT. Residues: CASRLDSFNQPQHF.

The table lists this clonotype with a few counts. The chain carries TRBV7-8 and TRBJ2-4; 9 nucleotides align to TRBD2. The length of the CDR3 is 19 residues. Germline CDR1 SGHVS, CDR2 FQNEAQ. V gave up 1 base and J gave up 5 bases; unmatched junction bases: 15. This chain's CDR3 is CASSLGRRGLAVVQNIQYF. The CDR3 DNA is TGTGCCAGCAGCTTAGGGAGGCGGGGACTAGCTGTGGTCCAAAACATTCAGTACTTC.

The gene calls are TRBV28 and TRBJ2-5; D uncertain. Looked up from germline, CDR1 is MDHEN and CDR2 is SYDVKM. Trimming stripped 5 bases from V and 5 bases from J, with 18 bases between. The CDR3 consists of 15 residues. The CDR3: CASSPTRWAGETQYF. The CDR3 DNA reads TGTGCCAGCAGTCCGACCCGATGGGCTGGGGAGACCCAGTACTTC.

Comment on this clonotype: Its ends do not fully match the called genes, so a read error is possible. V is TRBV20-1 and J is TRBJ1-2; D is unclear. From germline, CDR1 is DFQATT and CDR2 SNEGSKA (reference sequence). The CDR3 sequence is 9 residues long. CDR3 protein: CSAIGGYTF. The CDR3 nucleotides are TGCAGCGCTATAGGTGGCTACACCTTC.

This chain connects TRBV3-1 to TRBJ2-3; D gene unclear. V was clipped by 0 bases and J by 2 bases, with 9 bases between them. This CDR3 is built from 15 residues. Germline V gives CDR1 LGHDT, CDR2 YNNKEL (reference sequence). In DNA form, the CDR3 reads TGTGCCAGCAGCCAAGATCTTTCCAACACAGATACGCAGTATTTT. Its translation: CASSQDLSNTDTQYF.

The J gene is TRBJ2-3, the V gene TRBV6-1; TRBD2 is a possible D gene (7 bases). The length of the CDR3 is 17 residues. Germline V CDR1 and CDR2: MNHNS, SASEGT. Trimming shortened V by 6 bases and J by 3 bases, and 22 bases separated the two germline ends. The CDR3 nucleotides are TGTGCCAGCAGCGGGATGGGGGGGGCAGGGTCGACAGATACGCAGTATTTT. Its translation: CASSGMGGAGSTDTQYF.

This clonotype was counted a few times. The rearrangement uses TRBV7-6 and TRBJ2-2; D remains unclear. This CDR3 is built from 14 residues. The V gene's germline CDR1 is SGHVS and CDR2 FNYEAQ. Trimming shortened V by 3 bases and J by 6 bases, and 11 bases separated the two germline ends. The CDR3 loop reads CASSFSRVAGELFF. As DNA, the CDR3 is TGTGCCAGCAGCTTTTCAAGGGTGGCCGGGGAGCTGTTTTTT.

This chain's CDR3 is CASSLGGWGGNIQYF. The CDR3 DNA sequence: TGTGCCAGCAGCTTGGGGGGGTGGGGAGGAAACATTCAGTACTTC. This sequence joins TRBV5-6 and TRBJ2-4; possible D gene TRBD2, 6 bases. Deletions cut 0 bases from V and 6 bases from J, with 13 bases between. This CDR3 is 15 amino acids long. Germline CDR1 SGHDT, CDR2 YYEEEE.

This chain uses TRBV5-1 with TRBJ2-1, with unresolved D. V lost 4 bases, J lost 5 bases, and 19 bases lay in between. This CDR3 contains 16 residues. Per germline, CDR1 SGHRS and CDR2 YFSETQ. This CDR3 is CASSQRLSTLHNEQFF. CDR3 nucleotide sequence: TGCGCCAGCAGCCAAAGGCTGTCTACCCTCCACAATGAGCAGTTCTTC.

This clonotype was observed a few times. The V gene is TRBV4-1, the J gene TRBJ2-1, with 11 bases matching TRBD2. CDR3 length equals 15 residues. Germline V gene lookup returns CDR1 MGHRA and CDR2 YSYEKL. The J segment lost 11 bases and the V segment lost 1 base, leaving 7 bases of the junction unmatched. The CDR3 reads CASSQGASGGPKQFF. As DNA, the CDR3 is TGCGCCAGCAGCCAAGGGGCTAGCGGGGGGCCTAAGCAGTTCTTC.

The rearrangement links TRBV7-6 to TRBJ2-1; TRBD2 might be the D (6 bases). The CDR3 spans 16 residues. From germline, CDR1 is SGHVS and CDR2 FNYEAQ. V was trimmed by 1 base and J by 3 bases, leaving 13 bases between them. CDR3 residues: CASSLVGRGSYNEQFF. The CDR3 DNA reads as TGTGCCAGCAGCTTAGTTGGACGGGGGAGCTACAATGAGCAGTTCTTC.

The J gene is TRBJ1-5, the V gene TRBV3-1; no definite D call. This CDR3 is built from 15 residues. Germline CDR1 reads LGHDT; CDR2 reads YNNKEL (reference sequence). V lost 0 bases and J lost 3, with 9 bases in between. This chain's CDR3 is CASSQDYGLNQPQHF. The CDR3 nucleotides are TGTGCCAGCAGCCAAGATTACGGACTCAATCAGCCCCAGCATTTT.

This clonotype has at least ten counts. This chain joins TRBV6-2 or TRBV6-3 and TRBJ2-1, with a possible D match to TRBD2 (6 bases). This CDR3 contains 15 residues. Trimming removed 0 bases from V and 5 bases from J, with 11 bases in between. CDR1 MNHEY and CDR2 SVGEGT come from the germline V gene. The CDR3 region has the DNA TGTGCCAGCAGTTACTCAAGGGACTTTAACAATGAGCAGTTCTTC. Translated, it gives CASSYSRDFNNEQFF.

V usage is TRBV18 and J usage is TRBJ1-1; the D is unclear. The CDR3 has 15 amino acids. With 5 bases removed from V and 1 base from J, the gap between germline ends came to 14 bases. Germline V gene sequence: CDR1 KGHSH, CDR2 LQKENI. CDR3 residues: CASSKYHLGNTEAFF. CDR3 sequence (DNA): TGTGCCAGCTCAAAATATCACCTGGGGAACACTGAAGCTTTCTTT.

This clonotype occurred a few times. The chain carries TRBV3-1 and TRBJ2-5, with D tentatively TRBD1 (6 bases). The CDR3 is 14 residues long. V lost 0 bases and J 3 bases, leaving 8 bases between the germline ends. CDR1 is LGHDT and CDR2 is YNNKEL in the germline V gene (reference sequence). DNA for the CDR3: TGTGCCAGCAGCCAAGATCACAGGGAAGAGACCCAGTACTTC. Translation: CASSQDHREETQYF.

J is TRBJ1-3 and V is TRBV28; D not certain. Germline loops: CDR1 MDHEN, CDR2 SYDVKM. The CDR3 contains 16 residues. Trimming took off 3 bases at V and 3 bases at J, with 15 bases between the two ends. The CDR3 DNA sequence: TGTGCCAGCAGTTTGTTGTCAGCTTTGGGTGGAAACACCATATATTTT. The encoded protein is CASSLLSALGGNTIYF. Based on the CDR3 plus reference TRBV28 and TRBJ1-3, the full variable domain is DVKVTQSSRYLVKRTGEKVFLECVQDMDHENMFWYRQDPGLGLRLIYFSYDVKMKEKGDIPEGYSVSREKKERFSLILESASTNQTSMYLCASSLLSALGGNTIYFGEGSWLTVV.

The sample holds a few counts of this clonotype. The genes are TRBV29-1 and TRBJ2-1; perhaps TRBD1 as D (7 bases). The CDR3 runs to 17 residues. Germline-derived CDR1 and CDR2 are SQVTM and ANQGSEA. The germline V and J ends were trimmed by 0 bases and 7 bases, with 22 bases remaining between them. The DNA of the CDR3 is TGCAGCGTTGAAGATGTAGGGGGGCCGACAGGGAAGAATGAGCAGTTCTTC. Its translation is CSVEDVGGPTGKNEQFF.

This clonotype was seen a few times. The CDR3 region has the DNA TGTGCCAGCAGTCGGACAGGATTTAATTCACCCCTCCACTTT. Translating gives CASSRTGFNSPLHF. The J gene is TRBJ1-6, the V gene TRBV6-5; 7 bases match TRBD1. After removal of 5 bases from V and 6 bases from J, the junction contained 4 bases not matched to a gene. The CDR3 totals 14 residues. Germline CDR1 MNHEY, CDR2 SVGAGI.

This clonotype has more than one count but fewer than ten. The chain employs TRBV6-1 and TRBJ1-2; TRBD1 agrees at 10 bases. Germline values: CDR1 MNHNS, CDR2 SASEGT. This CDR3 has 16 residues. Trimming cost V 4 bases and J 4 bases; bases outside gene matches: 9. CDR3 sequence (DNA): TGTGCCAGCAGTGCCCCTGACAGGGGGCGCCTCTATGGCTACACCTTC. The encoded protein is CASSAPDRGRLYGYTF.

This chain links TRBV6-5 with TRBJ2-3, with a weak D call TRBD1 (5 bases). This CDR3 comprises 12 residues. The germline gives CDR1 MNHEY, CDR2 SVGAGI. The V and J ends lost 11 bases and 2 bases respectively, with 11 bases between them. The CDR3 loop is CAPGFVTDTQYF. The CDR3 nucleotides read TGTGCCCCAGGGTTCGTCACAGATACGCAGTATTTT.

The chain has TRBV3-1 and TRBJ2-4; 10 bases fit TRBD2. The V gene's germline CDR1 is LGHDT and CDR2 YNNKEL (reference sequence). J gave up 4 bases and V 4 bases, and 4 bases lay outside the gene matches. The CDR3 sequence is 15 residues long. CDR3 in DNA: TGTGCCAGCAGCCCCTGGACTAGCGGAAAAAACATTCAGTACTTC. Amino acid sequence: CASSPWTSGKNIQYF.

On this clonotype: Sequence at one end of the junction differs from germline and may be a read error. The chain couples TRBV10-3 to TRBJ2-1, with D unclear. The CDR3 loop spans 12 amino acids. Germline values: CDR1 ENHRY, CDR2 SYGVKD. In DNA, the CDR3 is TGTGCCATCAGTGTCCAAGGCAATGAGCGGTTCTTC. Protein: CAISVQGNERFF.